This T cell receptor (beta chain) was captured by sequencing in a study of blood T cell repertoires in COVID-19. The authors' processing: From reference gene primer amplification, estimates of nucleated cell counts were derived. Sequencing used immunoSEQ multiplex PCR; TCRdb keeps in-frame clones, though not all of them. That table supplies the V and J calls and clone size; D and trimming were determined from the DNA. The sample holds a few hundred thousand clones, 84% seen once. The germline CDR1 and CDR2 sequences are LGHNT and FRNRAP. This CDR3 region has 14 residues. The V and J ends lost 3 bases and 6 bases, in that order; junction bases with no gene match: 8.

This sequence was found in a woman in her thirties or forties who had recovered from COVID-19. This chain links TRBV12-5 with TRBJ2-7; TRBD1 matches 7 bases. What was sequenced was peripheral blood. CDR3 loop: CASGLWTGQGEQYF. CDR3 nucleotides: TGTGCTAGTGGTTTATGGACAGGTCAGGGCGAGCAGTACTTC.